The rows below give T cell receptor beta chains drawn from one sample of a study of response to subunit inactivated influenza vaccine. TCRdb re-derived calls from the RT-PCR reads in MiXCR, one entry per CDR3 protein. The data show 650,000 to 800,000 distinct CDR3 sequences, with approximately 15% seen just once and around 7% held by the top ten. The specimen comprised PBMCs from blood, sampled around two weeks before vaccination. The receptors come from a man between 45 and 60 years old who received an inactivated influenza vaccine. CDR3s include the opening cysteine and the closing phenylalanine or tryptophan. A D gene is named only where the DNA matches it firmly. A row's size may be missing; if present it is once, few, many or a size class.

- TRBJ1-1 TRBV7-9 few CASRPTENTEAFF TGTGCCAGCAGGCCGACAGAGAACACTGAAGCTTTCTTT
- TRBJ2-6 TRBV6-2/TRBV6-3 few CASSYSARGEANVLTF TGTGCCAGCAGTTACTCGGCCAGGGGGGAGGCCAACGTCCTGACTTTC
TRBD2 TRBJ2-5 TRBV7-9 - CASSWGTSGLQETQYF TGTGCCAGCAGCTGGGGGACTAGCGGGCTACAAGAGACCCAGTACTTC
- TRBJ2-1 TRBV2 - CASSEQGLDEQFF TGTGCCAGCAGTGAACAGGGTCTTGATGAGCAGTTCTTC
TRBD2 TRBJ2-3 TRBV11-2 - CASSLVRTRTDTQYF TGTGCCAGCAGCTTAGTTCGGACTAGGACAGATACGCAGTATTTT
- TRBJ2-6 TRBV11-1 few CASSLAWGGRVGANVLTF TGTGCCAGCAGCTTAGCTTGGGGTGGTAGGGTTGGGGCCAACGTCCTGACTTTC
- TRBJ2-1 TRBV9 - CASSRRTNYNEQFF TGTGCCAGCAGCCGGAGGACTAACTACAATGAGCAGTTCTTC
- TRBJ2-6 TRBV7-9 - CASSESGANVLTF TGTGCCAGCAGCGAGTCTGGGGCCAACGTCCTGACTTTC
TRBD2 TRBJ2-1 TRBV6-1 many CASSHEGLAALRSYNEQFF TGTGCCAGCAGTCATGAGGGACTAGCGGCGCTACGCTCCTACAATGAGCAGTTCTTC
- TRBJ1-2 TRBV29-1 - CSVGSAPVDGYTF TGCAGCGTTGGTTCGGCCCCTGTGGATGGCTACACCTTC
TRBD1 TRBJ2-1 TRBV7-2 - CASSWGTEYNEQFF TGTGCCAGCAGCTGGGGGACAGAGTACAATGAGCAGTTCTTC
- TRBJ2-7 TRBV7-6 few CASSLLSGGGIYEQYF TGTGCCAGCAGCTTATTAAGCGGAGGGGGTATTTACGAGCAGTACTTC
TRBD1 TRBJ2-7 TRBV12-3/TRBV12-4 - CASSGRDRGLYEQYF TGTGCCAGCAGTGGCCGGGACAGAGGACTCTACGAGCAGTACTTC
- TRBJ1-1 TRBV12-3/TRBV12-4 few CASSFLGVGEAFF TGTGCCAGCAGTTTTTTAGGTGTCGGAGAAGCTTTCTTT
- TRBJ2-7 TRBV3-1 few CASSQEGAFGRMQYF TGTGCCAGCAGCCAAGAAGGGGCTTTCGGCAGGATGCAGTACTTC
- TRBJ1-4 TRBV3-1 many CASGPGELGNEKLFF TGTGCCAGCGGCCCAGGAGAGCTGGGGAATGAAAAACTGTTTTTT
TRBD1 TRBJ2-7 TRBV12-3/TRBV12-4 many CASSRDRGYEQYF TGTGCCAGCAGCCGGGACAGGGGCTACGAGCAGTACTTC
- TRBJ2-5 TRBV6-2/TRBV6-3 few CASSYWQETQYF TGTGCCAGCAGTTACTGGCAAGAGACCCAGTACTTC
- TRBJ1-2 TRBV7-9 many CASSLDYDSGYTF TGTGCCAGCAGCTTAGATTACGACAGCGGCTACACCTTC